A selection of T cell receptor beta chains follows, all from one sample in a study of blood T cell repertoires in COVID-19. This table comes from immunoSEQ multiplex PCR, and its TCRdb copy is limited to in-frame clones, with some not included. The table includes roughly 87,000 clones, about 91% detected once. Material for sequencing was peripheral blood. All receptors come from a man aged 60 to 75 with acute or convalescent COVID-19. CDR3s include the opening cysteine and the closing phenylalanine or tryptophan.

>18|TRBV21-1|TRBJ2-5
CASSPHGCPVLTQETQYF
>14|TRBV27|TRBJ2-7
CASSLSDRYYEQYF
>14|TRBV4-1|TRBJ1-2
CASSQGDYNYGYTF
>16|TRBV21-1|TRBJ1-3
CASSKARQLPGNTIYF
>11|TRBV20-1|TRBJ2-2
CSAAMPGELFF
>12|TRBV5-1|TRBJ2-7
CASSPMSYEQYF
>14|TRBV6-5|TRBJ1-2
CASGDRPANYGYTF
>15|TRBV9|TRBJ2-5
CASSITSGISETQYF
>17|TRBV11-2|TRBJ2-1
CASRTTGISVGYNEQFF
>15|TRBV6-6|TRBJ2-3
CASSPTSGGVGTQYF
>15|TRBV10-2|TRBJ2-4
CASSESAIAKNIQYF
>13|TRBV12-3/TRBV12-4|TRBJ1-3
CASRLAGGNTIYF
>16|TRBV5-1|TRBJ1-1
CASSLNGGTGYTEAFF
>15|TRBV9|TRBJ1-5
CASSIGQGGHQPQHF
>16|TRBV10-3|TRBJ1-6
CAISDSAGDYNSPLHF
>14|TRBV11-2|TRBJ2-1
CASSLNGGDSEQFF
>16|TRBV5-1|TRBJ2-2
CASSSEAGVGTGELFF
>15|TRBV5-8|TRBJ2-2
CASSLAGVRTGELFF
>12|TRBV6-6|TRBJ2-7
CASSSVAGLAYF
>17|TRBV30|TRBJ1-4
CARGRQDKRTTNEKLFF
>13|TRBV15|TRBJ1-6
CATSLTDNSPLHF
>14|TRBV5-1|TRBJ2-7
CASSWGTALYEQYF
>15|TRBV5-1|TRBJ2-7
CASSSNWAFPGEQYF
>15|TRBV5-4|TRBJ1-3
CASSPDMGSGNTIYF
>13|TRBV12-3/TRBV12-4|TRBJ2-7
CASRLAASYEQYF
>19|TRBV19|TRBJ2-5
CASSIGSGTSGGYQETQYF
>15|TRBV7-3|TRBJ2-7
CASSPGGGGINEQYF
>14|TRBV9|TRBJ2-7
CASSVRDREHEQYF
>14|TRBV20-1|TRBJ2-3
CSASSPGSTDTQYF
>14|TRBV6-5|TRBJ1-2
CASSYSSTGDGYTF
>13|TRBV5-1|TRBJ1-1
CASNEPGGTEAFF
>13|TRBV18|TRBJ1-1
CASSPDRGTEAFF
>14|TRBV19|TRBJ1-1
CASSITGGGTEAFF
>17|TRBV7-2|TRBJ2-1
CASSRVFGRGRYNEQFF
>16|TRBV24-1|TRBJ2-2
CATSDLGGVDTGELFF
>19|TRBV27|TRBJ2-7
CASLLPGQLTGLENYEQYF
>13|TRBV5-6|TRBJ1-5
CASSLRLFGPQHF
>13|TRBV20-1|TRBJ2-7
CSASTRERYEQYF
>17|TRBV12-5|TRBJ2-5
CASGLDKGGWGQETQYF
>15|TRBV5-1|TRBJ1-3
CASSLAGTGVDTIYF
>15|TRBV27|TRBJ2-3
CASSSLAGGRDTQYF
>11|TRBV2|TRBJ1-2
CARRTGYGYTF
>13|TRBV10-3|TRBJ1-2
CAVGTGGYYGYTF
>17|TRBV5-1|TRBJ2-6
CASSPGLAGAGANVLTF
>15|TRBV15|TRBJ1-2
CATSRDGTDNYGYTF
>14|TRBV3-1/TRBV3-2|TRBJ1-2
CASSHRGRAYGYTF
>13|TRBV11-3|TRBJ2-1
CASSLSRGGEQFF
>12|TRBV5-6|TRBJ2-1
CASSPGFNEQFF
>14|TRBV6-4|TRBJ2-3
CASSASISTDTQYF
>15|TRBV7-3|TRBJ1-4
CASSLTGTGQEKLFF
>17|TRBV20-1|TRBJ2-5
CSASTPGGQGNPETQYF
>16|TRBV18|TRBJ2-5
CASSPFVRGGQETQYF
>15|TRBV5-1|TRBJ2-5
CASSLEQGREETQYF